This TCR beta chain is drawn from a study of OX40 agonist ivuxolimab in advanced cancers. Overall study: The dose-escalation cohort had hepatocellular carcinoma, melanoma, renal cell or head and neck cancer. The dose-escalation cohort was around 83% male, with a mean age of 60 years, ranging roughly 23 to 90. Study-level findings and limits: Averaged across samples, CD8+ T cells carried more expanded clones than CD4+ did.

Trimming shortened V by 3 bases and J by 4 bases, and 12 bases separated the two germline ends. Per germline, CDR1 WNHNN and CDR2 SYGVQD (reference sequence). The CDR3 has 15 amino acids. To note about this clone: Its antigen is not identified.

Assay: immunoSEQ multiplex PCR; the TCRdb copy retains only in-frame clones and omits some. The sample has some 73,000 clones, just over 85% seen once; the top ten hold more than 0.65%. This sequence was found in an adult with an advanced solid tumor such as melanoma, head and neck, liver or kidney cancer. The chain carries TRBV10-1 and TRBJ2-2, with D possibly being TRBD2 (5 bases). This specimen consisted of CD4+ or CD8+ T cells sorted from blood, obtained in a trial of the OX40 agonist ivuxolimab. The CDR3 nucleotides are TGCGCCAGCAGTGAATCCGGGGTGCTCACCGGGGAGCTGTTTTTT. Translation gives CASSESGVLTGELFF.